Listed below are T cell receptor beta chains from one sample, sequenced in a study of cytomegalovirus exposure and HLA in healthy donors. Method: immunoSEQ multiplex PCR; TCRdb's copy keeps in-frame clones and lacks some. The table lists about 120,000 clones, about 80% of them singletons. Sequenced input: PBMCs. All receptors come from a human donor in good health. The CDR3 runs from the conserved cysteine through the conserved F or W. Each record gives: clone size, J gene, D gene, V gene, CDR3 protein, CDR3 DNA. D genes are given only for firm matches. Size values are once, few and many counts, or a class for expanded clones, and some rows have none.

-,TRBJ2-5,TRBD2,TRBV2,CASSDREEASETQYF,TGTGCCAGCAGTGATCGGGAGGAGGCTTCAGAGACCCAGTACTTC
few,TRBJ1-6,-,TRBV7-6,CASSLGESSPLHF,TGTGCCAGCAGCTTAGGCGAGTCTTCACCCCTCCACTTT
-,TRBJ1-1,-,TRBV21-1,CASSKLGGEGREGDTEAFF,TGTGCCAGCAGCAAATTAGGTGGGGAGGGACGGGAGGGTGACACTGAAGCTTTCTTT
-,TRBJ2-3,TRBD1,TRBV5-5,CASSLRWTGSTDTQYF,TGTGCCAGCAGCTTGCGTTGGACAGGGAGCACAGATACGCAGTATTTT
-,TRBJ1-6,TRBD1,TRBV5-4,CASSTGQGNSPLHF,TGTGCCAGCAGCACGGGACAGGGCAATTCACCCCTCCACTTT
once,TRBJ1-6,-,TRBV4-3,CASSQVDRFSPLHF,TGCGCCAGCAGCCAAGTTGACAGGTTTTCACCCCTCCACTTT
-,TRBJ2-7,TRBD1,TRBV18,CASSTPPGQGDEQYF,TGTGCCAGCTCAACCCCTCCGGGACAGGGGGACGAGCAGTACTTC
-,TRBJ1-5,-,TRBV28,CASSLYAGGGQPQHF,TGTGCCAGCAGTTTATACGCGGGGGGCGGTCAGCCCCAGCATTTT
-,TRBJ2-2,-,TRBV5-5,CASSLVVGRELFF,TGTGCCAGCAGCTTGGTAGTGGGGCGGGAGCTGTTTTTT
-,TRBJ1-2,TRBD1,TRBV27,CASSGDRGSGGYTF,TGTGCCAGCAGTGGGGACAGGGGGTCCGGTGGCTACACCTTC
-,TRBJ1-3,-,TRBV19,CASSIQDRAGNTIYF,TGTGCCAGTAGTATACAGGACAGAGCTGGAAACACCATATATTTT
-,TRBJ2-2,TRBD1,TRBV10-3,CASHPRGLGTGELFF,TGTGCCTCGCACCCCAGGGGGCTGGGCACCGGGGAGCTGTTTTTT
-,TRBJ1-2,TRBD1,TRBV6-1,CASSAEFQRQGGYTF,TGTGCCAGCAGTGCAGAATTCCAGCGACAGGGTGGCTACACCTTC
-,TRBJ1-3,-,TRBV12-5,CASGPGSGNTIYF,TGTGCTAGTGGTCCGGGGTCTGGAAACACCATATATTTT
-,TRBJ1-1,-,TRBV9,CASSVKDFTEAFF,TGTGCCAGCAGCGTAAAGGACTTCACTGAAGCTTTCTTT
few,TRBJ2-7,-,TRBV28,CASKRGHEQYF,TGTGCCAGCAAAAGGGGCCACGAGCAGTACTTC
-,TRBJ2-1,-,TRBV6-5,CASSYFGNNEQFF,TGTGCCAGCAGTTACTTCGGGAACAATGAGCAGTTCTTC
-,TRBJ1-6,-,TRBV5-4,CASSLGQVLNSPLHF,TGTGCCAGCAGCTTGGGGCAGGTATTGAATTCACCCCTCCACTTT
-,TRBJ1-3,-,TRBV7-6,CASSPLGSSGNTIYF,TGTGCCAGCAGCCCCCTGGGCTCCTCTGGAAACACCATATATTTT
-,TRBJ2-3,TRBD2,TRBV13,CASSLALGLGRPRTDTQYF,TGTGCCAGCAGCTTAGCCCTGGGACTAGGACGCCCTCGCACAGATACGCAGTATTTT
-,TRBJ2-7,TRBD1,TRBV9,CASSATGKPYEQYF,TGTGCCAGCAGCGCGACAGGGAAACCCTACGAGCAGTACTTC
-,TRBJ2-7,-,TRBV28,CASSLAGVGYEQYF,TGTGCCAGCAGTTTAGCCGGGGTAGGCTACGAGCAGTACTTC
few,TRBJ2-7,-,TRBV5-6,CASSLESYEQYF,TGTGCCAGCAGCTTGGAGAGTTACGAGCAGTACTTC
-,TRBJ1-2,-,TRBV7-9,CASSLHLGDKYYGYTF,TGTGCCAGCAGCTTACACTTGGGGGACAAGTACTATGGCTACACCTTC
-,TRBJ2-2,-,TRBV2,CASRRLASTGELFF,TGTGCCAGCAGGCGCCTAGCGAGCACCGGGGAGCTGTTTTTT
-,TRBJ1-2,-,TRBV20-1,CSATHQQGYTF,TGCAGTGCTACCCATCAACAGGGCTACACCTTC
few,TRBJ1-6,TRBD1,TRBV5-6,CASSLGARGVNSPLHF,TGTGCCAGCAGCTTGGGCGCCAGGGGGGTTAATTCACCCCTCCACTTT
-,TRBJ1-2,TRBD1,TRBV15,CATSRENAGQGGYGYTF,TGTGCCACCAGCAGGGAAAATGCTGGACAGGGGGGCTATGGCTACACCTTC
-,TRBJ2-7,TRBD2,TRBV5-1,CASSGLGSYEQYF,TGCGCCAGCAGCGGACTAGGCTCCTACGAGCAGTACTTC
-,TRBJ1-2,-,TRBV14,CASSLTDLFIPGNYGYTF,TGTGCCAGCAGCCTAACCGACCTCTTCATACCAGGTAACTATGGCTACACCTTC
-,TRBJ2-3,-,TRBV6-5,CASRLLRTDTQYF,TGTGCCAGCAGACTTCTCCGCACAGATACGCAGTATTTT